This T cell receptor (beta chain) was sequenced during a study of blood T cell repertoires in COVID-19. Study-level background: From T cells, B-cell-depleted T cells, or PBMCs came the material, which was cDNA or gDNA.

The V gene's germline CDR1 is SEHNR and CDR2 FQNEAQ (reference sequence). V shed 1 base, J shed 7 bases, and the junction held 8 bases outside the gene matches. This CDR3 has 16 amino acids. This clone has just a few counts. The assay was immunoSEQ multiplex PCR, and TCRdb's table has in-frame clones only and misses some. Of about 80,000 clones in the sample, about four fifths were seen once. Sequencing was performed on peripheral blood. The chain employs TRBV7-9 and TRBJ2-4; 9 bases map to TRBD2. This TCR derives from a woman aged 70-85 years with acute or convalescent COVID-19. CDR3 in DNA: TGTGCCAGCAGCTTAGACCAGACTAGCGGAGGTAACATTCAGTACTTC. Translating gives CASSLDQTSGGNIQYF.